Listed here are 8 T cell receptor beta chains from one sample, sequenced in a study of shared clonotypes between healthy human individuals. Generated by immunoSEQ multiplex PCR, the TCRdb table keeps only in-frame clones and is missing some. The sample gives about 680,000 clones, about 91% of which show up once; approximately 24% is in the top ten. The naive CD8 fraction comprised CD45RO-negative cells positively selected for CCR7 and excluded terminally differentiated effector memory CD45RA+ cells. Sequencing was carried out using naive CD8+ T cells sorted from blood. The source of these receptors is a man under 40 in good health.

V is TRBV6-1 and J is TRBJ2-1, with 8 positions matching TRBD1. The V gene's germline CDR1 is MNHNS and CDR2 SASEGT. This CDR3 spans 16 amino acids. J lost 7 bases, V lost 4 bases, and 12 bases had no gene match. CDR3 region: CASSGFGTGIENEQFF. DNA of the CDR3: TGTGCCAGCAGTGGTTTCGGGACAGGAATAGAAAATGAGCAGTTCTTC.

This clone showed up just once. The chain couples TRBV29-1 to TRBJ2-5, with D perhaps matching TRBD1 (7 bases). The V gene's germline CDR1 is SQVTM and CDR2 ANQGSEA. CDR3 length equals 14 residues. V shed 1 base and J shed 3 bases, with 12 bases lying between them. CDR3 sequence reads: CSVEGGDSKETQYF. Written as DNA, the CDR3 is TGCAGCGTTGAAGGGGGGGACAGCAAAGAGACCCAGTACTTC. The full variable domain, rest sourced from reference TRBV29-1 and TRBJ2-5, is SAVISQKPSRDICQRGTSLTIQCQVDSQVTMMFWYRQQPGQSLTLIATANQGSEATYESGFVIDKFPISRPNLTFSTLTVSNMSPEDSSIYLCSVEGGDSKETQYFGPGTRLLVL.

The chain recombines TRBV7-7 with TRBJ2-5; 9 bases map to TRBD1. The V gene end was trimmed by 4 bases and the J gene end by 5 bases; junction bases not matched to a gene: 8. The CDR3 loop spans 15 amino acids. Germline V lookup: CDR1 SSHAT, CDR2 FNYEAQ (reference sequence). The CDR3, as DNA: TGTGCCAGCAGCTCAGGGACAGGGATTTTCGAGACCCAGTACTTC. This translates into CASSSGTGIFETQYF.

Only one count was recorded for this clone. The chain uses TRBV2 and TRBJ2-2, with TRBD2 matching 10 bases. The CDR3 runs 16 residues. Germline trimming cut 2 bases from V and 5 bases from J; bases unmatched to any gene: 5. Germline V gene sequence: CDR1 SNHLY, CDR2 FYNNEI. The DNA for the CDR3 is TGTGCCAGCAGTGAACTAGCGGGAGAGAGTACCGGGGAGCTGTTTTTT. Translation gives CASSELAGESTGELFF.

CDR3 nucleotide sequence: TGTGCCAGCACCGCCCTGGGTACTGAAGCTTTCTTT. Protein sequence: CASTALGTEAFF. This rearrangement joins TRBV5-4 to TRBJ1-1; D is uncertain. Trimming took off 6 bases at V and 5 bases at J, with 11 bases between the two ends. This CDR3 spans 12 amino acids. Germline lookup yields CDR1 SGHNT and CDR2 YYREEE (reference sequence).

The V and J genes are TRBV5-4 and TRBJ2-1, with D perhaps TRBD2 (5 bases). Per the germline V gene, CDR1 is SGHNT and CDR2 is YYREEE (reference sequence). With 2 bases removed from V and 2 bases from J, the gap between germline ends came to 14 bases. This CDR3 spans 16 amino acids. The CDR3 DNA follows: TGTGCCAGCAGCTTTATGGAGGCTCCCACCTACAATGAGCAGTTCTTC. Translated: CASSFMEAPTYNEQFF.

The gene calls are TRBV30 and TRBJ2-2; no clear D gene. The CDR3 consists of 14 residues. The germline V and J ends were trimmed by 0 bases and 1 base, with 6 bases remaining between them. CDR1 GTSNPN and CDR2 SVGIG come from the germline V gene (reference sequence). CDR3 amino acids: CAWSVYLNTGELFF. The CDR3 nucleotides read TGTGCCTGGAGTGTGTACTTGAACACCGGGGAGCTGTTTTTT.

The CDR3 DNA is TGTGCCAGCACCCCCGGACAGGGGCGCACCGGGGAGCTGTTTTTT. Translating it yields CASTPGQGRTGELFF. V gene TRBV25-1 combines with J gene TRBJ2-2, with TRBD1 identical over 9 bases. In germline, CDR1 is MGHDK, CDR2 SYGVNS. The V segment lost 7 bases and the J segment 4 bases; nucleotides outside the gene matches: 7. This CDR3 contains 15 residues.